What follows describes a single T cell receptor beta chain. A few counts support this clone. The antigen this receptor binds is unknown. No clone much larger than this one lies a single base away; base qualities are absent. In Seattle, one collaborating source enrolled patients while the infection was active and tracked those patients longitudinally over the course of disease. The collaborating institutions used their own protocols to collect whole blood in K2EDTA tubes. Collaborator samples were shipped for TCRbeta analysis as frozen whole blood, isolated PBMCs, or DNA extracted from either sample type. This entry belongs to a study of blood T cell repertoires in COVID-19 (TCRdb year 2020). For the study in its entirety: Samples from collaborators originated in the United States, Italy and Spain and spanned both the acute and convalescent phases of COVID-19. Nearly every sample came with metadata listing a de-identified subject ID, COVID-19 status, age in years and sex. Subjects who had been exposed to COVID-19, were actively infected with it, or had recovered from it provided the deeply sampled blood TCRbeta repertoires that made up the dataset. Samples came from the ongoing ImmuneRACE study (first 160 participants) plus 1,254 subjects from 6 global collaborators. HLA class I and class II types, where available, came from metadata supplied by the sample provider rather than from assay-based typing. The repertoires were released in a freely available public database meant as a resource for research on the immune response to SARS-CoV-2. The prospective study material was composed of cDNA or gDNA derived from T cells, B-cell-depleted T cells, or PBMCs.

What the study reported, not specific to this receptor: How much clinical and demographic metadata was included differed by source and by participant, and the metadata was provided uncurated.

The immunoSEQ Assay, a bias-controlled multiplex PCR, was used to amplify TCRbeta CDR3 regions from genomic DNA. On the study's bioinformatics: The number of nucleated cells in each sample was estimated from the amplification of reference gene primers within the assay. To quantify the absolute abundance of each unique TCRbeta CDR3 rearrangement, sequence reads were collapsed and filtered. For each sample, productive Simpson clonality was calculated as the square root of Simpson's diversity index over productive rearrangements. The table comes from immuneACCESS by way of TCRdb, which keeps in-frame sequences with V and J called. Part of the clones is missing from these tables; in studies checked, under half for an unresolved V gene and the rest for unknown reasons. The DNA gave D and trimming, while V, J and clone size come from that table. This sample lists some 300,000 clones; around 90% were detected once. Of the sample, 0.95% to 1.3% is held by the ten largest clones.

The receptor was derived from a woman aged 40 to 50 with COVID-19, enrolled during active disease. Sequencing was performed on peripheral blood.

The CDR3 region: CASSQLDRGVAEAFF. The DNA sequence follows: TGCGCCAGCAGCCAACTTGACAGGGGTGTAGCTGAAGCTTTCTTT. Recombination linked TRBV4-3 to TRBJ1-1, and 8 junction bases match TRBD1. The CDR3 holds 15 amino acids from the cysteine to the phenylalanine. Just the 45-base CDR3 DNA is kept, in frame starting at base 1. After removal of 2 bases from V and 6 bases from J, the junction retains 8 bases not matched to a gene. CDR1 and CDR2 were assigned from the germline V gene as LGHNA and YSLEER.